The 11 T cell receptor beta chains reported below all come from one sample, sequenced in a study of a mutant IDH1 vaccine in newly diagnosed glioma. Generated by immunoSEQ multiplex PCR, the TCRdb table keeps only in-frame clones and is missing some. Of over 65,000 clones listed, 84% are singletons. Sample time point: week 35, safety follow-up. The content of each vaccine dose was 300 ug of mutant IDH1 20-mer peptide, and topical imiquimod accompanied it. These receptors lack a known antigen. This sample comprised PBMCs, obtained from a glioma patient whose treatment included an IDH1 peptide vaccine. These receptors were collected from a man between 18 and 35 years old with glioma.

The chain carries TRBV5-5 and TRBJ1-4, with unresolved D. The CDR3 is 15 residues long. The germline CDR1 and CDR2 sequences are SGHKS and YYEKEE (reference sequence). V dropped 4 bases and J dropped 6 bases, with 16 bases sitting between them. CDR3 sequence reads: CASSPLAGSHEKLFF. The CDR3 region has the DNA TGTGCCAGCAGCCCCCTAGCGGGGTCCCATGAAAAACTGTTTTTT.

V is TRBV18 and J is TRBJ2-7; D is unresolved. The V end was cut by 3 bases, the J end by 3 bases, with 15 bases between. There are 15 residues in the CDR3. Germline assignment: CDR1 KGHSH and CDR2 LQKENI. CDR3 region: CASSPDRLYNYEQYF. In DNA form, the CDR3 reads TGTGCCAGCTCACCCGACCGTCTTTATAACTACGAGCAGTACTTC.

The chain joins TRBV19 to TRBJ2-3, with TRBD2 matching over 14 bases. Germline V gene sequence: CDR1 LNHDA, CDR2 SQIVND (reference sequence). This CDR3 is built from 15 residues. Losses at the gene ends were 4 bases for V and 5 bases for J; bases not matched to a gene: 2. DNA for the CDR3: TGTGCCAGTAGTACGGGACTAGCGGGAGTAGATACGCAGTATTTT. It is translated as CASSTGLAGVDTQYF.

In this sample, this clone turned up a few times. J is TRBJ1-5 and V is TRBV6-5, with D hard to call. From germline, CDR1 is MNHEY and CDR2 SVGAGI. Between the trimmed V and J ends, which lost 5 bases and 4 bases, there was a span of 12 bases. The CDR3 covers 14 residues. This chain's CDR3 is CASSPWRVNQPQHF. The CDR3 coding sequence is TGTGCCAGCAGTCCCTGGCGCGTTAATCAGCCCCAGCATTTT.

The chain couples TRBV19 to TRBJ1-5; tentatively, D is TRBD1 (6 bases). Germline CDR1 and CDR2: LNHDA and SQIVND (reference sequence). This CDR3 spans 15 amino acids. The ends were cut back, 5 bases at V and 6 bases at J, with 17 bases in the middle. The CDR3 coding sequence is TGTGCCAGTAGTGTCGGGGGACGGGGGCGTCAGCCCCAGCATTTT. Amino acids: CASSVGGRGRQPQHF. Supplemented by reference TRBV19 and TRBJ1-5, the full variable domain reads DGGITQSPKYLFRKEGQNVTLSCEQNLNHDAMYWYRQDPGQGLRLIYYSQIVNDFQKGDIAEGYSVSREKKESFPLTVTSAQKNPTAFYLCASSVGGRGRQPQHFGDGTRLSIL.

With regard to this clone: Other DNA sequences within the sample encode an identical CDR3. This rearrangement joins TRBV5-1 to TRBJ2-2; D ambiguous. V shed 2 bases and J shed 1 base, with 6 bases lying between them. The germline gives CDR1 SGHRS, CDR2 YFSETQ. CDR3 size: 14 residues. CDR3 region: CASSFGQNTGELFF. The CDR3 DNA follows: TGCGCCAGCAGCTTCGGGCAGAACACCGGGGAGCTGTTTTTT.

The rearrangement links TRBV6-5 to TRBJ2-3; 8 bases match TRBD2. The trim removed 6 bases at V and 7 bases at J, leaving 9 bases unmatched. The V gene's germline CDR1 is MNHEY and CDR2 SVGAGI. This CDR3 spans 14 amino acids. The CDR3 DNA reads TGTGCCAGCAGCTTAAGCGGGAGCGGGAATACGCAGTATTTT. Translating gives CASSLSGSGNTQYF.

V and J are TRBV6-5 and TRBJ2-3; 12 bases map to TRBD1. Germline V gene sequence: CDR1 MNHEY, CDR2 SVGAGI. With V trimmed by 2 bases and J by 5 bases, 5 bases remained unmatched. This CDR3 spans 16 amino acids. CDR3 sequence: CASSYHGTGGQDTQYF. In DNA form, the CDR3 reads TGTGCCAGCAGTTACCACGGGACAGGGGGCCAAGATACGCAGTATTTT.

The CDR3 loop reads CAISRGQGTGEQYF. The CDR3 nucleotides are TGTGCCATCAGTAGGGGACAGGGGACCGGCGAGCAGTACTTC. This chain uses TRBV10-3 with TRBJ2-7; 10 positions agree with TRBD1. The V segment lost 5 bases and the J segment 6 bases; nucleotides outside the gene matches: 7. Looked up from germline, CDR1 is ENHRY and CDR2 is SYGVKD. The CDR3 extends over 14 amino acids.

V is TRBV7-2 and J is TRBJ2-7; D remains ambiguous. V was cut by 5 bases and J by 3 bases, with 14 bases left in between. Germline assignment: CDR1 SGHTA and CDR2 FQGNSA. The CDR3 sequence is 14 residues long. The CDR3 sequence is CASSQQIGFYEQYF. The DNA for the CDR3 is TGTGCCAGCAGCCAGCAAATTGGTTTCTACGAGCAGTACTTC.

The chain carries TRBV5-1 and TRBJ2-6; TRBD2 might be the D (6 bases). CDR3 length: 15 amino acids. In germline, CDR1 is SGHRS, CDR2 YFSETQ. V was trimmed by 4 bases and J by 13 bases, leaving 21 bases between them. The CDR3 sequence is CASSAWGVDVSVLTF. The CDR3 coding sequence is TGCGCCAGCAGCGCGTGGGGGGTCGATGTTTCGGTCCTGACTTTC.